These 31 T cell receptor beta chains share one sample of origin, sequenced in a study of T-cell reconstitution after alpha-beta-depleted transplantation in children. It was with unique molecular identifiers that the TCRbeta library was prepared. Via MiXCR, TCRdb re-called the PCR reads, giving one row per CDR3 protein. The sample shows around 180,000 distinct CDR3 sequences, more than 9.5% of them seen only once. Source: PBMCs, taken before TCRalphabeta/CD19-depleted stem cell transplant. The receptors were gathered from a boy between 2 and 10 years old with acute myeloid leukemia, due to receive a stem cell transplant.

This clonotype came up many times. This chain links TRBV11-2 with TRBJ1-3; tentatively, D is TRBD1 (6 bases). The V end was cut by 3 bases, the J end by 8 bases, with 14 bases between. Germline CDR1 SGHAT, CDR2 FQNNGV. The CDR3 length is 14 residues. CDR3 in amino acids: CASSFGLGADTIYF. CDR3 DNA: TGTGCCAGCAGCTTTGGACTGGGGGCAGACACCATATATTTT.

Ten or more counts support this clonotype. The rearrangement joins TRBV28 to TRBJ2-7; the match to TRBD2 covers 9 bases. With 8 bases clipped from V and 1 base from J, the junction kept 9 bases outside the gene matches. The CDR3 spans 15 residues. From germline, CDR1 is MDHEN and CDR2 SYDVKM. The CDR3: CASLGQLAGSYEQYF. CDR3 nucleotide sequence: TGTGCCAGCCTAGGTCAGCTAGCGGGATCCTACGAGCAGTACTTC. Complete variable domain (other parts from reference TRBV28 and TRBJ2-7): DVKVTQSSRYLVKRTGEKVFLECVQDMDHENMFWYRQDPGLGLRLIYFSYDVKMKEKGDIPEGYSVSREKKERFSLILESASTNQTSMYLCASLGQLAGSYEQYFGPGTRLTVT.

The V and J genes are TRBV7-2 and TRBJ2-1, with TRBD2 matching over 7 bases. The CDR3 runs 14 residues. V trimming: 4 bases; J trimming: 2 bases; junction bases outside the gene matches: 2. Germline V CDR1 and CDR2: SGHTA, FQGNSA. The CDR3 sequence: CASSWGGAYNEQFF. CDR3 bases: TGTGCCAGCAGCTGGGGGGGGGCCTACAATGAGCAGTTCTTC.

Ten or more counts support this clonotype. This chain connects TRBV7-8 to TRBJ2-1; perhaps TRBD1 as D (6 bases). The CDR3 runs 13 residues. Germline loops: CDR1 SGHVS, CDR2 FQNEAQ. Between the trimmed V and J ends, which lost 0 bases and 8 bases, there was a span of 8 bases. CDR3 bases: TGTGCCAGCAGCTTAGCAGGGGGTGATGAGCAGTTCTTC. The encoded protein is CASSLAGGDEQFF.

This clonotype was counted ten times or more. Because the CDR3's place on the DNA is in doubt, the DNA is left out and the CDR3 is given as listed by TCRdb. The chain couples TRBV20-1 to TRBJ2-5; TRBD2 is the table's D call, not checked against the DNA. CDR1 is DFQATT, CDR2 SNEGSKA, per germline (reference sequence). The CDR3 contains 17 residues when both ends are counted. The CDR3 spells CSARDTAGGSILETQYF.

This clonotype was observed a few times. The V gene is TRBV5-1, the J gene TRBJ2-3; 9 bases are a match to TRBD1. Per the germline V gene, CDR1 is SGHRS and CDR2 is YFSETQ. This CDR3 is 16 amino acids long. V gave up 5 bases and J gave up 2 bases; unmatched junction bases: 9. CDR3 protein: CASSSPTGGNTDTQYF. The CDR3 DNA sequence: TGCGCCAGCAGTTCGCCGACAGGGGGGAACACAGATACGCAGTATTTT.

This clonotype was recorded at least ten times. J is TRBJ2-7 and V is TRBV20-1; D not resolved. V dropped 3 bases and J dropped 1 base, with 10 bases sitting between them. Germline loops: CDR1 DFQATT, CDR2 SNEGSKA (reference sequence). The CDR3 extends over 13 amino acids. CDR3 in amino acids: CSARTFRSYEQYF. The CDR3 coding sequence is TGCAGTGCTAGGACGTTTAGATCCTACGAGCAGTACTTC.

This clonotype was detected many times. This rearrangement joins TRBV20-1 to TRBJ2-1; 10 bases are a match to TRBD2. Trimming removed 5 bases from V and 11 bases from J; junction bases left unmatched: 9. CDR1 is DFQATT, CDR2 SNEGSKA, per germline (reference sequence). The CDR3 is 13 residues long. The CDR3 DNA reads TGCAGTGCTGCGACTAGCGGGCAGGTTAAGCAGTTCTTC. This gives the protein CSAATSGQVKQFF.

This clonotype was counted many times. The rearrangement joins TRBV20-1 to TRBJ2-1, with D unresolved. V was trimmed by 5 bases and J by 0 bases, leaving 11 bases between them. Looked up from germline, CDR1 is DFQATT and CDR2 is SNEGSKA (reference sequence). CDR3 size: 14 residues. CDR3 sequence reads: CSASVASSYNEQFF. The CDR3, as DNA: TGCAGTGCTTCCGTAGCTAGCTCCTACAATGAGCAGTTCTTC.

Ten or more counts support this clonotype. This chain links TRBV7-9 with TRBJ2-7, with a possible D match to TRBD1 (6 bases). CDR1 SEHNR and CDR2 FQNEAQ come from the germline V gene (reference sequence). Trimming cost V 5 bases and J 6 bases, with 14 bases left between them. The CDR3 totals 13 residues. The CDR3 sequence is CASSPGDRGEQYV. CDR3 sequence (DNA): TGTGCCAGCAGCCCAGGGGATCGGGGCGAGCAGTACGTC.

This clonotype was detected many times. The chain recombines TRBV12-3 or TRBV12-4 with TRBJ1-2, with unresolved D. The CDR3 length is 14 residues. Trimming removed 6 bases from V and 3 bases from J, with 14 bases in between. The chain's CDR3 is CASSLLREDYGYTF. CDR3 nucleotides: TGTGCCAGCAGCCTCCTTCGGGAGGACTATGGCTACACCTTC.

Ten or more counts support this clonotype. The J gene is TRBJ2-3, the V gene TRBV3-1; no definite D call. This CDR3 contains 11 residues. The germline CDR1 and CDR2 sequences are LGHDT and YNNKEL (reference sequence). Between the trimmed V and J ends, which lost 1 base and 5 bases, there was a span of 1 base. The chain's CDR3 is CASSQGDTQYF. In nucleotides, the CDR3 is TGTGCCAGCAGCCAAGGAGATACGCAGTATTTT.

This clonotype was seen repeatedly, ten times or more. The J gene is TRBJ1-5, the V gene TRBV3-1; 10 nucleotides line up with TRBD1. The ends lost 4 bases at V and 5 bases at J; junction bases unmatched: 2. CDR3 size: 14 residues. CDR1 is LGHDT, CDR2 YNNKEL, per germline (reference sequence). The CDR3 sequence is CASSRGTGDQPQHF. CDR3 in DNA: TGTGCCAGCAGCCGGGGGACAGGGGATCAGCCCCAGCATTTT.

The table lists this clonotype with many counts. V usage is TRBV15 and J usage is TRBJ2-7; 7 nucleotides align to TRBD2. The V and J ends lost 3 bases and 2 bases, in that order; junction bases with no gene match: 7. The CDR3 runs to 15 residues. Germline assignment: CDR1 LNHNV and CDR2 YYDKDF (reference sequence). The CDR3 DNA is TGTGCCACCAGCAGGGGAGCGGGGACTACCTACGAGCAGTACTTC. This sequence encodes CATSRGAGTTYEQYF.

The CDR3 nucleotides are TGTGCCATCAGTGACGGGGGAGCGGTTTCCTACGAGCAGTACTTC. Amino acid sequence: CAISDGGAVSYEQYF. V is TRBV10-3 and J is TRBJ2-7, with D perhaps matching TRBD2 (6 bases). Germline loops: CDR1 ENHRY, CDR2 SYGVKD. Trimming took off 3 bases at V and 1 base at J, with 13 bases between the two ends. The CDR3 runs 15 residues.

This clonotype was counted ten times or more. The chain recombines TRBV12-3 or TRBV12-4 with TRBJ2-1, with 8 bases lining up with TRBD2. Losses at the gene ends were 10 bases for V and 0 bases for J; bases not matched to a gene: 2. CDR3 length: 13 residues. The CDR3 is CATGGGSYNEQFF. CDR3 sequence (DNA): TGTGCCACCGGGGGGGGCTCCTACAATGAGCAGTTCTTC.

This clonotype came up many times. The chain carries TRBV5-5 and TRBJ2-3, with no clear D. The CDR3 covers 14 residues. Germline-derived CDR1 and CDR2 are SGHKS and YYEKEE (reference sequence). V lost 1 base, J lost 2 bases, and 8 bases lay in between. The CDR3: CASSLRDPTDTQYF. CDR3 sequence (DNA): TGTGCCAGCAGCTTGCGTGATCCCACAGATACGCAGTATTTT.

This clonotype came up many times. Compared with germline, one end of the junction differs, possibly owing to a read error. CDR3 bases: TGTGCCAGCAGATTGGTGGGAGCGCGGAATTCACCCCTCCACTTT. Its protein product is CASRLVGARNSPLHF. The chain has TRBV5-6 and TRBJ1-6; no definite D call. Germline values: CDR1 SGHDT, CDR2 YYEEEE. The CDR3 is 15 amino acids.

This clonotype was seen at least ten times. V usage is TRBV7-9 and J usage is TRBJ2-5, with 7 nucleotides matching TRBD2. V was clipped by 1 base and J by 0 bases; unmatched bases: 2. Germline V gene lookup returns CDR1 SEHNR and CDR2 FQNEAQ (reference sequence). The length of the CDR3 is 15 residues. CDR3 region: CASSLVAGDQETQYF. The CDR3 region has the DNA TGTGCCAGCAGCTTAGTGGCGGGAGACCAAGAGACCCAGTACTTC.

This clonotype occurred many times. The V call is TRBV4-1, the J call TRBJ2-3; no clear D gene. Per germline, CDR1 MGHRA and CDR2 YSYEKL. V was cut by 4 bases and J by 1 base, with 12 bases left in between. This CDR3 spans 15 amino acids. The CDR3 bases are TGCGCCAGCAGCCTGACCCCCGGACGCACAGATACGCAGTATTTT. It yields the protein CASSLTPGRTDTQYF.

This clonotype was picked up many times. The chain recombines TRBV5-5 with TRBJ2-1; D is perhaps TRBD1 (6 bases). The CDR3 is 14 amino acids. From germline, CDR1 is SGHKS and CDR2 YYEKEE (reference sequence). V lost 0 bases, J lost 3 bases, and 7 bases lay in between. The CDR3 reads CASSLVQGYNEQFF. CDR3 DNA: TGTGCCAGCAGCTTGGTACAGGGCTACAATGAGCAGTTCTTC.

This clonotype appeared many times. V and J are TRBV7-2 and TRBJ2-1, with D possibly called TRBD1 or TRBD2 (5 bases each). Trimming cost V 0 bases and J 5 bases, with 8 bases left between them. This CDR3 is built from 14 residues. Per germline, CDR1 SGHTA and CDR2 FQGNSA. CDR3 nucleotides: TGTGCCAGCAGCTTAGCGGGACCGAACAATGAGCAGTTCTTC. It codes for CASSLAGPNNEQFF.

This clonotype was counted between two and nine times. The CDR3 region is CASSQRGAGDVSNSPLHF. The CDR3 DNA reads as TGTGCCAGCAGTCAGAGGGGTGCAGGGGACGTCTCTAATTCACCCCTCCACTTT. The V and J genes are TRBV2 and TRBJ1-6, with D perhaps matching TRBD1 (6 bases). Germline CDR1 and CDR2: SNHLY and FYNNEI. Trimming removed 5 bases at V and 6 bases at J, with 23 bases between. The CDR3 runs 18 residues. The variable domain in full, with the rest retrieved from reference TRBV2 and TRBJ1-6, is EPEVTQTPSHQVTQMGQEVILRCVPISNHLYFYWYRQILGQKVEFLVSFYNNEISEKSEIFDDQFSVERPDGSNFTLKIRSTKLEDSAMYFCASSQRGAGDVSNSPLHFGNGTRLTVT.

This clonotype came up many times. The chain employs TRBV5-1 and TRBJ1-6; 8 bases map to TRBD1. CDR3 length equals 15 residues. CDR1 SGHRS and CDR2 YFSETQ come from the germline V gene. V was clipped by 5 bases and J by 7 bases; unmatched bases: 8. Here the CDR3 reads CASRAATGDNSPLHF. The CDR3 nucleotides are TGCGCCAGCAGGGCCGCGACAGGGGACAATTCACCCCTCCACTTT.

DNA for the CDR3: TGTGCCAGTAGGACGGGACAAGGCAATCAGCCCCAGCATTTT. This encodes CASRTGQGNQPQHF. The rearrangement links TRBV19 to TRBJ1-5, with a tentative D call TRBD1 (6 bases). The CDR3 consists of 14 residues. CDR1 is LNHDA, CDR2 SQIVND, per germline (reference sequence). V was pared by 6 bases and J by 2 bases, with 11 bases between.

As for this clonotype: This may arise from a read error, as a much more abundant clone is one base away. This chain links TRBV20-1 with TRBJ2-7; D perhaps matches TRBD1 (6 bases). The CDR3 spans 14 residues. Deletions cut 7 bases from V and 0 bases from J, with 16 bases between. CDR1 and CDR2 (germline): DFQATT, SNEGSKA (reference sequence). The DNA for the CDR3 is TGCAGTGGTACGGGACAAGGCCTCTCCTACGAGCAGTACTTC. Translation: CSGTGQGLSYEQYF.

This clonotype was picked up many times. This sequence joins TRBV11-2 and TRBJ2-2, with 12 bases identical to TRBD2. Germline loops: CDR1 SGHAT, CDR2 FQNNGV. V lost 1 base, J lost 1 base, and 10 bases stayed unmatched. CDR3 length: 20 amino acids. CDR3 DNA: TGTGCCAGCAGCTTAGTTCTTCTACTAGCGGGAGGCCTGAACACCGGGGAGCTGTTTTTT. Residues: CASSLVLLLAGGLNTGELFF.

This clonotype was seen ten or more times. V gene TRBV4-1 combines with J gene TRBJ1-1, with 7 positions matching TRBD1. Germline V gene data show CDR1 as MGHRA and CDR2 as YSYEKL. The CDR3 length is 15 residues. With 0 bases clipped from V and 4 bases from J, the junction kept 5 bases outside the gene matches. The chain's CDR3 is CASSQEQGLGTEAFF. As DNA, the CDR3 is TGCGCCAGCAGCCAAGAACAGGGGTTGGGCACTGAAGCTTTCTTT.

This clonotype was seen repeatedly, ten times or more. The chain combines TRBV10-3 with TRBJ1-3; 7 nucleotides match TRBD1. The CDR3 covers 13 residues. Germline V lookup: CDR1 ENHRY, CDR2 SYGVKD. Trimming took 11 bases from V and 2 from J; bases not matched to a gene: 6. In DNA, the CDR3 is TGTGCCGGAACAGGGGTCCCTGGAAACACCATATATTTT. As protein: CAGTGVPGNTIYF.

This clonotype was detected many times. CDR3 DNA sequence: TGTGCCAGCAGCTCCCGACGGGGGGATGTTACAGATACGCAGTATTTT. Residues: CASSSRRGDVTDTQYF. The chain combines TRBV11-2 with TRBJ2-3; 7 positions match TRBD2. The CDR3 spans 16 residues. After removal of 4 bases from V and 3 bases from J, the junction contained 10 bases not matched to a gene. Germline assignment: CDR1 SGHAT and CDR2 FQNNGV. The entire variable domain, with the rest obtained from reference TRBV11-2 and TRBJ2-3, is as follows: EAGVAQSPRYKIIEKRQSVAFWCNPISGHATLYWYQQILGQGPKLLIQFQNNGVVDDSQLPKDRFSAERLKGVDSTLKIQPAKLEDSAVYLCASSSRRGDVTDTQYFGPGTRLTVL.

This clonotype was counted many times. This chain links TRBV12-3 or TRBV12-4 with TRBJ1-2; D may be TRBD1 (5 bases). The V end lost 3 bases, the J end lost 7 bases, and 12 bases lay between the germline ends. There are 13 residues in the CDR3. The CDR3 region is CASSFQGTAGYTF. DNA for the CDR3: TGTGCCAGCAGTTTTCAGGGAACGGCTGGCTACACCTTC.